The 4 T cell receptor beta chains below come from one sample, sequenced in a study of blood T cell repertoires in COVID-19. Here immunoSEQ multiplex PCR was the method, and the copy in TCRdb shows in-frame clones only, minus some. In the table there are roughly 100,000 clones, 70% to 90% of which are singletons. Sequencing used peripheral blood. The source is a man in his forties or fifties with active COVID-19.

The genes are TRBV6-2 or TRBV6-3 and TRBJ2-5; D possibly corresponds to TRBD2 (5 bases). V was shortened by 4 bases and J by 4 bases, with 13 bases between the two germline ends. The CDR3 sequence is 14 residues long. Germline V CDR1 and CDR2: MNHEY, SVGEGT. The CDR3 region has the DNA TGTGCCAGCAGTTTCCCGGCGGGTGGAGAGACCCAGTACTTC. Its translation is CASSFPAGGETQYF.

The gene calls are TRBV18 and TRBJ1-1, with D tentatively TRBD1 (6 bases). The CDR3 covers 18 residues. V was shortened by 2 bases and J by 0 bases, with 19 bases between the two germline ends. Germline loops: CDR1 KGHSH, CDR2 LQKENI. The CDR3 coding sequence is TGTGCCAGCTCACCAGAGCTGCAGATAGGGGGATTGAACACTGAAGCTTTCTTT. This sequence encodes CASSPELQIGGLNTEAFF. The full variable domain, rest sourced from reference TRBV18 and TRBJ1-1, is NAGVMQNPRHLVRRRGQEARLRCSPMKGHSHVYWYRQLPEEGLKFMVYLQKENIIDESGMPKERFSAEFPKEGPSILRIQQVVRGDSAAYFCASSPELQIGGLNTEAFFGQGTRLTVV.

The rearrangement uses TRBV19 and TRBJ1-5, with 7 positions matching TRBD1. The CDR3 is made up of 15 amino acids. V dropped 6 bases and J dropped 2; count of bases not matched to a gene: 7. Germline CDR1 reads LNHDA; CDR2 reads SQIVND (reference sequence). CDR3 residues: CASSPDRAGNQPQHF. In nucleotides, the CDR3 is TGTGCCAGTAGCCCTGACAGGGCGGGCAATCAGCCCCAGCATTTT.

The V and J genes are TRBV11-2 and TRBJ2-3; 8 positions agree with TRBD2. CDR3 size: 16 residues. CDR1 and CDR2 from the germline V gene are SGHAT and FQNNGV. J was trimmed by 2 bases and V by 0 bases; bases with no gene match: 4. CDR3 coding DNA: TGTGCCAGCAGCTTAGATATCGGGGGGGTCACAGATACGCAGTATTTT. This sequence encodes CASSLDIGGVTDTQYF.